This is a list of T cell receptor beta chains from one sample in a study of cytomegalovirus exposure and HLA in healthy donors. TCRdb keeps only in-frame clones here, not all; method: immunoSEQ multiplex PCR. The sample records 200,000 or so clones, approximately 79% being singletons. The sequenced sample consisted of PBMCs. The receptors shown here come from a man aged 35 to 55 in good health and CMV-seropositive. Both conserved end residues are part of each CDR3. The D gene is left open where the match is weak. Only some rows state a clone size, as once, few, many or a class for expanded clones.

>-|TRBD2|TRBJ2-1|TRBV4-2
CASSQEGEGNSYNEQFF
TGTGCCAGCAGCCAAGAAGGGGAGGGAAACTCCTACAATGAGCAGTTCTTC
>-|TRBD2|TRBJ2-5|TRBV30
CAWSATSGGPQETQYF
TGTGCCTGGAGTGCGACTAGCGGGGGGCCACAAGAGACCCAGTACTTC
>-|TRBD2|TRBJ2-3|TRBV30
CAWTSGGDTQYF
TGTGCCTGGACTAGCGGAGGGGATACGCAGTATTTT
>-|-|TRBJ2-7|TRBV11-2
CASSLGAGAYEQYF
TGTGCCAGCAGCTTAGGGGCCGGCGCCTACGAGCAGTACTTC
>-|-|TRBJ1-4|TRBV7-9
CASSPWEGREKLFF
TGTGCCAGCAGCCCGTGGGAGGGTAGAGAAAAACTGTTTTTT
>-|TRBD1|TRBJ2-7|TRBV19
CASSIGGQGAYEQYF
TGTGCCAGTAGTATAGGGGGACAGGGGGCCTACGAGCAGTACTTC
>-|TRBD1|TRBJ2-5|TRBV5-1
CASSRRDSQETQYF
TGCGCCAGCAGCCGTAGGGACAGCCAAGAGACCCAGTACTTC
>few|-|TRBJ2-2|TRBV7-3
CASSLSFPGTTGELFF
TGTGCCAGCAGCTTAAGTTTCCCAGGGACAACCGGGGAGCTGTTTTTT
>-|-|TRBJ2-5|TRBV5-1
CASSLNRQETQYF
TGCGCCAGCAGCTTAAACAGACAAGAGACCCAGTACTTC
>few|TRBD1|TRBJ2-7|TRBV28
CASSPGQGFSEQYF
TGTGCCAGCAGTCCGGGACAGGGTTTCTCCGAGCAGTACTTC
>-|-|TRBJ1-6|TRBV7-2
CASSLEPGEHSPLHF
TGTGCCAGCAGCTTAGAGCCAGGGGAGCATTCACCCCTCCACTTT
>few|-|TRBJ2-1|TRBV9
CASSAGTHNEQFF
TGTGCCAGCAGCGCTGGGACTCACAATGAGCAGTTCTTC
>-|TRBD2|TRBJ2-3|TRBV11-3
CASSKRTSGDTDTQYF
TGTGCCAGCAGCAAACGGACTAGCGGAGACACAGATACGCAGTATTTT
>-|TRBD1|TRBJ2-3|TRBV19
CASSIRGQVRTDTQYF
TGTGCCAGTAGTATCCGAGGACAGGTTCGCACAGATACGCAGTATTTT
>-|-|TRBJ2-7|TRBV27
CASSPGYEQYF
TGTGCCAGCAGTCCCGGCTACGAGCAGTACTTC
>-|-|TRBJ2-1|TRBV4-3
CASSGESGSYNEQFF
TGCGCCAGCAGCGGGGAAAGCGGCTCCTACAATGAGCAGTTCTTC
>once|-|TRBJ2-7|TRBV6-6
CASSWTADEQYF
TGTGCCAGCAGTTGGACAGCGGACGAGCAGTACTTC
>-|-|TRBJ2-7|TRBV11-2
CASSLVPGTHEQYF
TGTGCCAGCAGCTTAGTCCCGGGAACCCACGAGCAGTACTTC
>-|TRBD1|TRBJ1-6|TRBV19
CASTADRVGSPLHF
TGTGCCAGTACCGCGGACAGGGTTGGATCACCCCTCCACTTT
>-|-|TRBJ2-2|TRBV5-1
CASSLAYRALNTGELFF
TGCGCCAGCAGCTTGGCCTACAGGGCTCTGAACACCGGGGAGCTGTTTTTT
>-|-|TRBJ2-1|TRBV7-9
CASSLPEGGYEQFF
TGTGCCAGCAGCTTACCGGAGGGCGGGTATGAGCAGTTCTTC
>-|-|TRBJ2-4|TRBV5-1
CASSFSGTTKNIQYF
TGCGCCAGCAGCTTCTCCGGGACAACCAAAAACATTCAGTACTTC
>-|-|TRBJ1-3|TRBV9
CASSSLGGDSGNTIYF
TGTGCCAGCAGCTCCCTAGGAGGGGACTCTGGAAACACCATATATTTT
>few|-|TRBJ1-1|TRBV15
CATSRDRSPEAFF
TGTGCCACCAGCAGAGATCGGAGTCCTGAAGCTTTCTTT
>-|TRBD2|TRBJ2-4|TRBV4-1
CASSRTSGGNIQYF
TGCGCCAGCAGTCGGACTAGCGGGGGGAACATTCAGTACTTC
>-|TRBD1|TRBJ2-1|TRBV27
CASSKGQGKNNEQFF
TGTGCCAGCAGTAAGGGACAGGGGAAAAACAATGAGCAGTTCTTC
>-|TRBD1|TRBJ2-5|TRBV11-2
CASSILTGPRETQYF
TGTGCCAGCAGCATTCTGACAGGGCCGAGGGAGACCCAGTACTTC
>-|-|TRBJ1-1|TRBV28
CASSLREVTEAFF
TGTGCCAGCAGTTTGCGTGAGGTCACTGAAGCTTTCTTT
>-|TRBD1|TRBJ2-7|TRBV5-6
CASTLRGRHEQYF
TGTGCCAGCACCTTAAGGGGGCGGCACGAGCAGTACTTC
>-|TRBD1|TRBJ2-7|TRBV7-6
CASSRRQGGYEQYF
TGTGCCAGCAGCCGTAGACAGGGTGGCTACGAGCAGTACTTC
>-|TRBD1|TRBJ2-6|TRBV19
CASSSTGGTGANVLTF
TGTGCCAGTAGTTCGACAGGGGGCACTGGGGCCAACGTCCTGACTTTC
>-|TRBD1|TRBJ1-2|TRBV28
CASSLLPGTGDGYTF
TGTGCCAGCAGTTTATTACCCGGGACAGGGGATGGCTACACCTTC
>-|-|TRBJ1-1|TRBV29-1
CSVEEGMNTEAFF
TGCAGCGTTGAGGAGGGGATGAACACTGAAGCTTTCTTT
>-|TRBD2|TRBJ2-7|TRBV27
CASSQPRGGASYEQYF
TGTGCCAGCAGCCAACCTCGCGGGGGGGCTTCCTACGAGCAGTACTTC
>-|TRBD1|TRBJ2-7|TRBV28
CASSFLGTGGAYEQYF
TGTGCCAGCAGTTTTTTGGGGACAGGGGGCGCGTACGAGCAGTACTTC
>-|-|TRBJ2-5|TRBV9
CASSVGGVQQEAQYF
TGTGCCAGCAGCGTAGGCGGGGTGCAACAAGAGGCCCAGTACTTC
>-|TRBD1|TRBJ1-5|TRBV19
CASSLGQGGQPQHF
TGTGCCAGTAGTCTGGGACAGGGGGGTCAGCCCCAGCATTTT
>-|-|TRBJ2-2|TRBV7-3
CASSPWGAAGELFF
TGTGCCAGCAGCCCGTGGGGAGCAGCCGGGGAGCTGTTTTTT
>-|TRBD2|TRBJ2-3|TRBV19
CASSIALAGGSYSTDTQYF
TGTGCCAGTAGTATAGCCCTAGCGGGGGGCTCCTATAGCACAGATACGCAGTATTTT
>-|-|TRBJ1-6|TRBV7-2
CASSLAGNFGSPLHF
TGTGCCAGCAGCTTGGCCGGCAACTTCGGGTCACCCCTCCACTTT
>-|-|TRBJ2-7|TRBV6-5
CASPREGSYEQYF
TGTGCCAGCCCCCGCGAGGGCTCCTACGAGCAGTACTTC
>-|-|TRBJ1-1|TRBV5-1
CASSLAAGTEAFF
TGCGCCAGCAGCTTGGCCGCAGGGACTGAAGCTTTCTTT
>-|TRBD1|TRBJ2-7|TRBV5-1
CASSLEGTGDDEQYF
TGCGCCAGCAGCTTGGAAGGGACAGGGGATGACGAGCAGTACTTC
>-|-|TRBJ2-2|TRBV18
CASSGPVGLTNTGELFF
TGTGCCAGCTCGGGCCCTGTTGGACTGACGAACACCGGGGAGCTGTTTTTT
>-|TRBD2|TRBJ2-1|TRBV5-4
CASSFAGGSYNEQFF
TGTGCCAGCAGTTTCGCCGGGGGGTCCTACAATGAGCAGTTCTTC
>-|TRBD1|TRBJ1-1|TRBV18
CASLTKQGNAEAFF
TGTGCCAGCTTAACGAAACAGGGGAACGCTGAAGCTTTCTTT
>few|TRBD1|TRBJ2-2|TRBV6-1
CASRGQRPNTGELFF
TGTGCCAGCAGGGGACAGCGTCCGAACACCGGGGAGCTGTTTTTT
>-|TRBD1|TRBJ1-2|TRBV7-9
CASSLDRSSYGYTF
TGTGCCAGCAGCTTGGACAGGTCCTCCTATGGCTACACCTTC
>-|TRBD2|TRBJ2-1|TRBV6-4
CASSVSTSGNEQFF
TGTGCCAGCAGTGTCTCGACTAGCGGGAATGAGCAGTTCTTC
>-|TRBD1|TRBJ1-1|TRBV2
CASSTDRSAEAFF
TGTGCCAGCAGTACGGACAGGAGCGCTGAAGCTTTCTTT
>-|-|TRBJ1-6|TRBV19
CASSPASGDNSPLHF
TGTGCCAGTAGTCCGGCCTCAGGGGACAATTCACCCCTCCACTTT
>-|TRBD1|TRBJ1-2|TRBV11-2
CASSIGQAGSYGYTF
TGTGCCAGCAGCATAGGACAGGCTGGCTCCTATGGCTACACCTTC
>-|TRBD1|TRBJ1-3|TRBV7-8
CASSSGQGNTIYF
TGTGCCAGCAGCTCGGGACAGGGAAACACCATATATTTT
>-|-|TRBJ1-5|TRBV7-6
CASSLAGDQPQHF
TGTGCCAGCAGCTTGGCAGGGGACCAGCCCCAGCATTTT
>few|TRBD2|TRBJ2-3|TRBV11-3
CASSGGGPGTQYF
TGTGCCAGCAGCGGCGGGGGTCCGGGTACGCAGTATTTT
>-|TRBD1|TRBJ1-4|TRBV29-1
CSVEGEPGTARSEKLFF
TGCAGCGTTGAAGGGGAACCTGGGACAGCCCGTAGTGAAAAACTGTTTTTT